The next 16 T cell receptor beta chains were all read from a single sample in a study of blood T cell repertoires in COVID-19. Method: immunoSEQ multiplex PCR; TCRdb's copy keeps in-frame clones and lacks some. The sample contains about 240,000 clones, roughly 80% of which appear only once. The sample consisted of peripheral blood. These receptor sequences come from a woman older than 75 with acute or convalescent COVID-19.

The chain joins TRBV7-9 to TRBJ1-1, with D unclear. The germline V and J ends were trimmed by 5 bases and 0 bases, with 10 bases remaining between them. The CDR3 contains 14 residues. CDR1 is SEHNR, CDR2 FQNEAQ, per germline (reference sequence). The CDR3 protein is CASSPPGMNTEAFF. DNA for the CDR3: TGTGCCAGCAGCCCCCCGGGGATGAACACTGAAGCTTTCTTT.

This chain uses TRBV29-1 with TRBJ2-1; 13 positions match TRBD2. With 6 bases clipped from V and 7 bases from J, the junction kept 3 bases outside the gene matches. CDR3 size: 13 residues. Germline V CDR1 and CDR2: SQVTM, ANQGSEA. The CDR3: CSVRTSGGNEQFF. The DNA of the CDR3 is TGCAGCGTCCGGACTAGCGGGGGTAATGAGCAGTTCTTC.

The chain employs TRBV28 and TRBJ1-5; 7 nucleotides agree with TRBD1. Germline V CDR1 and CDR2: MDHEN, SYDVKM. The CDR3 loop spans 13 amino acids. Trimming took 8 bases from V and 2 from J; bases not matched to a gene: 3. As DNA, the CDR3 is TGTGCCAGCTGTACAGGGGGCAATCAGCCCCAGCATTTT. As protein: CASCTGGNQPQHF.

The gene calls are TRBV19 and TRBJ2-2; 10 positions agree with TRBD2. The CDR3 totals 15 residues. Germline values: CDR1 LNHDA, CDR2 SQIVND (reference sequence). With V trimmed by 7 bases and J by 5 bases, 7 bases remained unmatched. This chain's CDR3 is CASMKRGGETGELFF. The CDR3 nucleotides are TGTGCCAGTATGAAGCGGGGGGGCGAGACCGGGGAGCTGTTTTTT.

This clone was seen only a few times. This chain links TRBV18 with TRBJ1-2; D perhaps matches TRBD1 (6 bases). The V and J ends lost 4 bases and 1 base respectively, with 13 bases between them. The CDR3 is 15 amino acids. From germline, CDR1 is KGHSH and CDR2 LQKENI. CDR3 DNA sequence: TGTGCCAGCTCACAAGCAATGGACAGTAACTATGGCTACACCTTC. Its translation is CASSQAMDSNYGYTF.

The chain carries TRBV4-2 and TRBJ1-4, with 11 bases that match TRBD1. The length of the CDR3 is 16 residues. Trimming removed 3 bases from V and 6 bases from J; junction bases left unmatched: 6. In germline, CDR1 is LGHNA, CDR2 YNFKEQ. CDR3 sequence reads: CASSQGQGDRDEKLFF. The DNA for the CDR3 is TGTGCCAGCAGCCAGGGACAGGGGGATCGAGATGAAAAACTGTTTTTT.

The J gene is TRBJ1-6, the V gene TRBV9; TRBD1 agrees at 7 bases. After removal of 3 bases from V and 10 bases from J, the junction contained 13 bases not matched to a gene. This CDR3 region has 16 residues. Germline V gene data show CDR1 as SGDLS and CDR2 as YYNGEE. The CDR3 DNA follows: TGTGCCAGCAGCGAGGGAAGGACAGGACCGGACTCACCCCTCCACTTT. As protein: CASSEGRTGPDSPLHF.

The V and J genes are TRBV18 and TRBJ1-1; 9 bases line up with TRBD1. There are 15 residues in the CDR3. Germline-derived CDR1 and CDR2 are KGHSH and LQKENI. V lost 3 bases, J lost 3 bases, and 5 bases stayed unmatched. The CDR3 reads CASSPTTGGDTEAFF. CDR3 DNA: TGTGCCAGCTCACCCACGACAGGGGGTGACACTGAAGCTTTCTTT. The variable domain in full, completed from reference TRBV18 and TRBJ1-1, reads NAGVMQNPRHLVRRRGQEARLRCSPMKGHSHVYWYRQLPEEGLKFMVYLQKENIIDESGMPKERFSAEFPKEGPSILRIQQVVRGDSAAYFCASSPTTGGDTEAFFGQGTRLTVV.

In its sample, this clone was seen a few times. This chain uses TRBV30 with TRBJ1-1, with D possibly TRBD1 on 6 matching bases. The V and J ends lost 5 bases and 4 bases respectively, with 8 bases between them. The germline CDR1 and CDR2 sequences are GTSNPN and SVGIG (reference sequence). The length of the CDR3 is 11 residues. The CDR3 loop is CAWQGLTEAFF. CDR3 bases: TGTGCCTGGCAGGGGCTCACTGAAGCTTTCTTT.

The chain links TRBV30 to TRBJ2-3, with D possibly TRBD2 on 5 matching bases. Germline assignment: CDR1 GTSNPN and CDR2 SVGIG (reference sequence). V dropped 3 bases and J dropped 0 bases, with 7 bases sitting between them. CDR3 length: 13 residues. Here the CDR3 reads CAWSGLSTDTQYF. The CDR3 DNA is TGTGCCTGGAGCGGACTCAGCACAGATACGCAGTATTTT.

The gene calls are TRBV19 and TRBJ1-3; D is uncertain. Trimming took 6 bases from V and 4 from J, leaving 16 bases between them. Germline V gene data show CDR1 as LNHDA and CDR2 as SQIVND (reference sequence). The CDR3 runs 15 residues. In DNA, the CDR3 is TGTGCCAGTAGGGTCGGGGATTCGGTGGGAAACACCATATATTTT. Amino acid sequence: CASRVGDSVGNTIYF.

CDR3 sequence (DNA): TGTGCCAGCAGCCAGGGCCCTGAAGCTTTCTTT. This sequence encodes CASSQGPEAFF. The rearrangement joins TRBV2 to TRBJ1-1, with TRBD1 as a possible D gene (5 bases). The CDR3 is 11 residues long. Germline V gene lookup returns CDR1 SNHLY and CDR2 FYNNEI. Trimming shortened V by 6 bases and J by 6 bases, and 8 bases separated the two germline ends.

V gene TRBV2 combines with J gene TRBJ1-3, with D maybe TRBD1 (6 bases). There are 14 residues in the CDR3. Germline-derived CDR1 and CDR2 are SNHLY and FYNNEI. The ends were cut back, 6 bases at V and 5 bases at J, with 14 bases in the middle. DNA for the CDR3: TGTGCCAGCAGCCTACAGGGATCTCGAAACACCATATATTTT. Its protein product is CASSLQGSRNTIYF.

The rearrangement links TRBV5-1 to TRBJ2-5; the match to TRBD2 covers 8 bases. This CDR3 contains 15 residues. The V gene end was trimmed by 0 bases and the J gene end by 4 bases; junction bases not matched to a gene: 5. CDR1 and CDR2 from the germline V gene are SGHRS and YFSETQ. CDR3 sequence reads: CASSLAPGGAETQYF. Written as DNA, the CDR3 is TGCGCCAGCAGCTTGGCGCCCGGGGGGGCAGAGACCCAGTACTTC.

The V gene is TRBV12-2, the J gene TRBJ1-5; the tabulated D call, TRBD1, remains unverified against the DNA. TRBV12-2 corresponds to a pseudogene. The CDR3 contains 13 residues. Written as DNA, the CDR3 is TGTGCAAGTCGCTTAACAGCCCATCAGCCCCAGCATTTT. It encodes CASRLTAHQPQHF.

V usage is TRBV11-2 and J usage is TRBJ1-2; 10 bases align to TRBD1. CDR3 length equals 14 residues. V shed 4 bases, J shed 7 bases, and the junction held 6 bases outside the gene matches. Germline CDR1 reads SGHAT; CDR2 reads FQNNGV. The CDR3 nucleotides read TGTGCCAGCAGCTCCGCTGGGACAGGGGTTGGCTACACCTTC. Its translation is CASSSAGTGVGYTF.